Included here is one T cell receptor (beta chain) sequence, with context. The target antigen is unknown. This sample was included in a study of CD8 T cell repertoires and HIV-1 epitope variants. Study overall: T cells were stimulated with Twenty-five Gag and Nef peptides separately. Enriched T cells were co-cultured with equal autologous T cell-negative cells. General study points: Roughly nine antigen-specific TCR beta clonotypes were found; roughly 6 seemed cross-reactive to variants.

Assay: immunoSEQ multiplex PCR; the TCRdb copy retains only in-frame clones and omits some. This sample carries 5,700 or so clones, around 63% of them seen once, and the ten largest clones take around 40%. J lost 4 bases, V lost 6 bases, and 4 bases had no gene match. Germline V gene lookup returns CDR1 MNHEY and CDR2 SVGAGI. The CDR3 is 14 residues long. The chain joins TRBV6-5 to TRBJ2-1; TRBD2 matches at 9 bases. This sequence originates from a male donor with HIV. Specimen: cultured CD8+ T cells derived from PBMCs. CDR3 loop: CASRPTSGYNEQFF. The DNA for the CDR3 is TGTGCCAGCAGGCCGACTAGCGGATACAATGAGCAGTTCTTC.